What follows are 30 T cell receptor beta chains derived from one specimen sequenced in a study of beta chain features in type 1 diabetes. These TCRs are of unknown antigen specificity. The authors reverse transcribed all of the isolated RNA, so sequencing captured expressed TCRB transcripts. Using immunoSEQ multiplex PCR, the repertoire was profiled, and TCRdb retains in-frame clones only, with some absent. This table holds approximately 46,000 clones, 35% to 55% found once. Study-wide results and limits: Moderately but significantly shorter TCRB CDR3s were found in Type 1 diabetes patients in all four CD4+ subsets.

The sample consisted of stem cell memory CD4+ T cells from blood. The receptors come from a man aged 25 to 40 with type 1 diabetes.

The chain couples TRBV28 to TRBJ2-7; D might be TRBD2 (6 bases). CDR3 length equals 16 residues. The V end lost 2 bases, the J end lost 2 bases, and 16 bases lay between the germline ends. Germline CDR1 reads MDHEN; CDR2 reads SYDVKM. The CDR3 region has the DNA TGTGCCAGCAGTTTAGGTGGTCTAGCGTTGACCTACGAGCAGTACTTC. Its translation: CASSLGGLALTYEQYF.

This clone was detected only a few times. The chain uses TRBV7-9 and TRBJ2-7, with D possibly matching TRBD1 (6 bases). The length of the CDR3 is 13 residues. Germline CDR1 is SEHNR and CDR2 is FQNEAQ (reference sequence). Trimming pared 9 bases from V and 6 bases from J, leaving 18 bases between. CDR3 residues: CASTSGATTEQYF. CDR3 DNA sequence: TGTGCCAGTACGTCAGGGGCCACAACCGAGCAGTACTTC.

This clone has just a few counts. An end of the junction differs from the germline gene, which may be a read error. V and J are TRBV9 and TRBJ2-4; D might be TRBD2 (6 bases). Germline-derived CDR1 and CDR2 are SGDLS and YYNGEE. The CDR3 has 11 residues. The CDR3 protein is CASSVKGTREW. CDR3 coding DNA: TGTGCCAGCAGCGTAAAGGGCACGCGGGAATGG.

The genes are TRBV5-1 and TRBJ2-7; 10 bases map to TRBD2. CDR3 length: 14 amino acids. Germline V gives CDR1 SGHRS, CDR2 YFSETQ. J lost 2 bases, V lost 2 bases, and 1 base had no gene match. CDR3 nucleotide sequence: TGCGCCAGCAGCTTTCTAGCGGGAGCCTACGAGCAGTACTTC. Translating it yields CASSFLAGAYEQYF. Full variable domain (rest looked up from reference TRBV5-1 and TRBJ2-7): KAGVTQTPRYLIKTRGQQVTLSCSPISGHRSVSWYQQTPGQGLQFLFEYFSETQRNKGNFPGRFSGRQFSNSRSEMNVSTLELGDSALYLCASSFLAGAYEQYFGPGTRLTVT.

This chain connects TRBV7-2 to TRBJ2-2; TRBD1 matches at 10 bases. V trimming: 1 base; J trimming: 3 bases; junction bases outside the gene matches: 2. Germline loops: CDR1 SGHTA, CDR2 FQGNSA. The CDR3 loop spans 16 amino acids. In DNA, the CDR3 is TGTGCCAGCAGCTTAGGACAGGGGGCGTACACCGGGGAGCTGTTTTTT. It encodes CASSLGQGAYTGELFF.

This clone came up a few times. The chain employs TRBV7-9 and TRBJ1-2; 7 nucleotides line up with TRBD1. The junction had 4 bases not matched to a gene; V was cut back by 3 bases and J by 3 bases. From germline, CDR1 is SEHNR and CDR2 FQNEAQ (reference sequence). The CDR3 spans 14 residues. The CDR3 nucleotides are TGTGCCAGCAGCTTTTGGGACAGAGACTATGGCTACACCTTC. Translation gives CASSFWDRDYGYTF.

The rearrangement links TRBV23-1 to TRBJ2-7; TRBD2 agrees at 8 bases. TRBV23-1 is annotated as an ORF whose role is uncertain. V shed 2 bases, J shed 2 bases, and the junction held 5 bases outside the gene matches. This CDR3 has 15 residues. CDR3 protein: CASSQSGREAYEQYF. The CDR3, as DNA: TGCGCCAGCAGTCAAAGTGGGCGGGAGGCCTACGAGCAGTACTTC.

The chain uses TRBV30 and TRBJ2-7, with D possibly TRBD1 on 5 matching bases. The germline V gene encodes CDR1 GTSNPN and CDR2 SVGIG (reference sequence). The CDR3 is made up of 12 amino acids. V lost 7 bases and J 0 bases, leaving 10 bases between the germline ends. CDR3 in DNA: TGTGCCTCCTCGACAGACTCCTACGAGCAGTACTTC. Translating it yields CASSTDSYEQYF.

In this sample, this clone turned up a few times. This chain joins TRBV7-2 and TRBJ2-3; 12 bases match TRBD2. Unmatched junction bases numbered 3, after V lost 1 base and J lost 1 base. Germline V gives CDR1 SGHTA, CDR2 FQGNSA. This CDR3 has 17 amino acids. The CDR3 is CASSLGLAGVRTDTQYF. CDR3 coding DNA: TGTGCCAGCAGCTTAGGACTAGCGGGAGTTCGCACAGATACGCAGTATTTT.

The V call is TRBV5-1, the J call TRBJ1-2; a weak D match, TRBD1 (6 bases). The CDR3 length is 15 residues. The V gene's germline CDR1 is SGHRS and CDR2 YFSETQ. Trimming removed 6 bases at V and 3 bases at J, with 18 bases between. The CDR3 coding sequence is TGCGCCAGCAAGGATATCCGGGCAGGGGACTATGGCTACACCTTC. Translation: CASKDIRAGDYGYTF.

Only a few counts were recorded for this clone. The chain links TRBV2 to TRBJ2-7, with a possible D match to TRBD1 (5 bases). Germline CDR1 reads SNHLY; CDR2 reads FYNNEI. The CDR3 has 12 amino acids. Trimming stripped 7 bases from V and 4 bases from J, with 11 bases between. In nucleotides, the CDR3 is TGTGCCAGCACCCAGACAGAGTACGAGCAGTACTTC. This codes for CASTQTEYEQYF.

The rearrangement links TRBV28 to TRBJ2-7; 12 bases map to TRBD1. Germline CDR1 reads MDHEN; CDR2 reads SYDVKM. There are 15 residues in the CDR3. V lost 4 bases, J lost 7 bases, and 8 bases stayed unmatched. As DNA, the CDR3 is TGTGCCAGCAGTTCGCCGGGACAGGGGGCGGGGGAGCAGTACTTC. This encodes CASSSPGQGAGEQYF.

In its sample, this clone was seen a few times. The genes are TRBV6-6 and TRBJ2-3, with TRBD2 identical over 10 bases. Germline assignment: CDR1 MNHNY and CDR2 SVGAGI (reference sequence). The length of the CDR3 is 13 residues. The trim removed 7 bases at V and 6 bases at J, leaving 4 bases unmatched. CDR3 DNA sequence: TGTGCCAGCAAGCGGGAGGGGTACGATACGCAGTATTTT. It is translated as CASKREGYDTQYF.

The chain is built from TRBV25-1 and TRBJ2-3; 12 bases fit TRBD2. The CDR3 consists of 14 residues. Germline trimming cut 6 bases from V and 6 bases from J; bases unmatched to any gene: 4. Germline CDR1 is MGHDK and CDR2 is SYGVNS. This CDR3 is CASRSSGRADTQYF. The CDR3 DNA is TGTGCCAGCAGGTCTAGCGGGAGGGCTGATACGCAGTATTTT.

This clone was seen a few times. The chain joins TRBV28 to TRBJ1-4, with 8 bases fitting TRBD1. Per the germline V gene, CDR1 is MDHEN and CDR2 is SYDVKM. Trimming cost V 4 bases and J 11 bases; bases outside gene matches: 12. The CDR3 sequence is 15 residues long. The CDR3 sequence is CASSSSGQGSAKLFF. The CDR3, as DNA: TGTGCCAGCAGTTCCTCCGGACAGGGTTCTGCGAAACTGTTTTTT.

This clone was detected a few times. The CDR3 protein is CATETGTSGRGGETQYF. The CDR3 DNA follows: TGTGCCACCGAGACTGGGACTAGCGGGAGAGGAGGAGAGACCCAGTACTTC. The V gene is TRBV10-3, the J gene TRBJ2-5; 14 bases map to TRBD2. Germline assignment: CDR1 ENHRY and CDR2 SYGVKD. The CDR3 is 17 residues long. V was clipped by 10 bases and J by 4 bases; unmatched bases: 14.

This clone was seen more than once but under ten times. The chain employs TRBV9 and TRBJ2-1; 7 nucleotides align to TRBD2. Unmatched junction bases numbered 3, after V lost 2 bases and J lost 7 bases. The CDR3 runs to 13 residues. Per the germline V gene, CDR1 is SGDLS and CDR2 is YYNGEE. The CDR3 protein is CASSVTAGNEQFF. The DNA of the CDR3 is TGTGCCAGCAGCGTCACAGCGGGGAATGAGCAGTTCTTC.

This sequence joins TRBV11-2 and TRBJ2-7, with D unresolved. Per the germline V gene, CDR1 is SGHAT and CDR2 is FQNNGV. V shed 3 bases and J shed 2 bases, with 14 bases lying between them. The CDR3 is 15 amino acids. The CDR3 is CASSFGRSYAYEQYF. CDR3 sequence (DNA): TGTGCCAGCAGCTTCGGCAGGTCGTACGCCTACGAGCAGTACTTC.

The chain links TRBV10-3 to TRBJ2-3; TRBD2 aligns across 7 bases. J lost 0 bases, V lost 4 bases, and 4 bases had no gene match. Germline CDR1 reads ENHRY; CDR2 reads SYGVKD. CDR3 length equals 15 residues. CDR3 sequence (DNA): TGTGCCATCAGTGGGACTAGAGCTAGCACAGATACGCAGTATTTT. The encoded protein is CAISGTRASTDTQYF.

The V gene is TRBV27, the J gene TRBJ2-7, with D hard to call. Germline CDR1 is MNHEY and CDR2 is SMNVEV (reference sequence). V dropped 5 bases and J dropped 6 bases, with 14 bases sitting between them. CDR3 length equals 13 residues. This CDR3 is CASSPGWWSEQYF. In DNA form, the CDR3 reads TGTGCCAGCAGTCCGGGTTGGTGGTCCGAGCAGTACTTC.

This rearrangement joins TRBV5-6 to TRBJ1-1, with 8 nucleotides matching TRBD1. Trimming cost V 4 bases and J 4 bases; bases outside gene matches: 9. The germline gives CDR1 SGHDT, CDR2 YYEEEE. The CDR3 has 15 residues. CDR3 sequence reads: CASSTRQGYFTEAFF. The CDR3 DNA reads TGTGCCAGCAGCACAAGACAGGGGTATTTCACTGAAGCTTTCTTT.

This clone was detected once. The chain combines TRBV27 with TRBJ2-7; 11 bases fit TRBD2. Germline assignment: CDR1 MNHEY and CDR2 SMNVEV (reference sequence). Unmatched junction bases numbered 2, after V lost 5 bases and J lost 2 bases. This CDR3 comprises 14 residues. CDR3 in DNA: TGTGCCAGCAGTCGTAGCGGGAGGGCCTACGAGCAGTACTTC. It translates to CASSRSGRAYEQYF.

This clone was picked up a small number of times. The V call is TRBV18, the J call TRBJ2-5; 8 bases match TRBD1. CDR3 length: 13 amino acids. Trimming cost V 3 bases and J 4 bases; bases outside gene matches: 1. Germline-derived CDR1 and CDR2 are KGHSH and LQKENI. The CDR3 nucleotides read TGTGCCAGCTCACCCGGACAGGGAGAGACCCAGTACTTC. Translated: CASSPGQGETQYF.

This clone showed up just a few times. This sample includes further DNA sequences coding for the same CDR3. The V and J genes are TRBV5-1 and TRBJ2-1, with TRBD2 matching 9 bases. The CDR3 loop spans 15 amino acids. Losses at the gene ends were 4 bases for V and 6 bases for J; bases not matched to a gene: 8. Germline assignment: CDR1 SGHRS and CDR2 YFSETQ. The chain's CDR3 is CASSPPGAGGNEQFF. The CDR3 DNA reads TGCGCCAGCAGCCCGCCGGGAGCGGGGGGCAATGAGCAGTTCTTC.

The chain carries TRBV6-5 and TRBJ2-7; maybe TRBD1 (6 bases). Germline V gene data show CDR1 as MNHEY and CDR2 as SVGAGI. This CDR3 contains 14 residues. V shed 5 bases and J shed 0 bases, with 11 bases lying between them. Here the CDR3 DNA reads TGTGCCAGCAGTCCGGACAGAACCTCCTACGAGCAGTACTTC. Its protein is CASSPDRTSYEQYF.

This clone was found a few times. The DNA for the CDR3 is TGTGCCAGCAGCTTAACCGGGACAGGGGCCTCCTACGAGCAGTACTTC. It is translated as CASSLTGTGASYEQYF. J is TRBJ2-7 and V is TRBV7-2, with 10 nucleotides matching TRBD1. CDR1 is SGHTA and CDR2 is FQGNSA in the germline V gene. The CDR3 length is 16 residues. The V and J ends lost 2 bases and 0 bases, in that order; junction bases with no gene match: 4.

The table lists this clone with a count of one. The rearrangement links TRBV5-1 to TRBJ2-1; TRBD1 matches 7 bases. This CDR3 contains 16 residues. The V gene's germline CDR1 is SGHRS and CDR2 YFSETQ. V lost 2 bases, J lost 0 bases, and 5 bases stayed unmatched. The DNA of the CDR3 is TGCGCCAGCAGCTTAGGGGGACAGAGCTCCTACAATGAGCAGTTCTTC. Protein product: CASSLGGQSSYNEQFF.

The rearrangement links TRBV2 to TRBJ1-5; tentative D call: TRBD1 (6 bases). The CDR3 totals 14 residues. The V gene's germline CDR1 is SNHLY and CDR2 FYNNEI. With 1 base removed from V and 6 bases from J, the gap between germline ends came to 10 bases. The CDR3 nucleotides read TGTGCCAGCAGTGAAGAGGCAGGGGCTCAGCCCCAGCATTTT. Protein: CASSEEAGAQPQHF.

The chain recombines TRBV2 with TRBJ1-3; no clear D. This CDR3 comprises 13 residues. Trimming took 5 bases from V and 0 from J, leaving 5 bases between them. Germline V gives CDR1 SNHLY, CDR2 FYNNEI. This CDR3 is CASSQYSGNTIYF. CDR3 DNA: TGTGCCAGCAGTCAGTACTCTGGAAACACCATATATTTT.

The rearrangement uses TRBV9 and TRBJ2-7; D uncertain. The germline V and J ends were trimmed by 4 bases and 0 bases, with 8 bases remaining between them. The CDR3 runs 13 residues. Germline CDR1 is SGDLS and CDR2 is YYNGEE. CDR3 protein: CASSPRSSYEQYF. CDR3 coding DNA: TGTGCCAGCAGCCCCCGCAGCTCCTACGAGCAGTACTTC. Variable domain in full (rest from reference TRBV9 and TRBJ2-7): DSGVTQTPKHLITATGQRVTLRCSPRSGDLSVYWYQQSLDQGLQFLIQYYNGEERAKGNILERFSAQQFPDLHSELNLSSLELGDSALYFCASSPRSSYEQYFGPGTRLTVT.